This T cell receptor beta chain derives from a study of radiotherapy plus CTLA-4 blockade in lung cancer. Those patients who had chemo-refractory metastatic non-small-cell lung cancer were given focal radiation along with CTLA-4 blockade through ipilimumab. Trimming cost V 2 bases and J 4 bases; bases outside gene matches: 10. This CDR3 has 16 amino acids. Looked up from germline, CDR1 is SGHNT and CDR2 is YENEEA. TCRdb's copy holds only in-frame clones and misses some; the assay was immunoSEQ multiplex PCR. The data contain approximately 82,000 clones, approximately 83% of them seen just once; the ten biggest clones take up 13% to 15%.

The specimen comprised peripheral blood, sampled from a patient treated with radiotherapy plus ipilimumab. This TCR was recovered from a human donor with non-small cell lung cancer that progressed on radiotherapy plus ipilimumab. This sequence joins TRBV11-3 and TRBJ1-2; 7 positions match TRBD1. This CDR3 is CASSLTFDREIYGYTF. In nucleotides, the CDR3 is TGTGCCAGCAGCTTAACGTTTGACAGGGAGATCTATGGCTACACCTTC.